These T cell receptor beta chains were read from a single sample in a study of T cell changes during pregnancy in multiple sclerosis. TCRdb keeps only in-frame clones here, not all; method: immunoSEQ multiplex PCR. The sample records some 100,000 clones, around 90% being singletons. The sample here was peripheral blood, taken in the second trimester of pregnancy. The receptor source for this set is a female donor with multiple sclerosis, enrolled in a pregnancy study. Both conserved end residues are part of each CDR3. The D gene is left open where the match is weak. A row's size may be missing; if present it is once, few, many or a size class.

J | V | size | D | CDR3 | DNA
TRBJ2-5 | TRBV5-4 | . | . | CASSVGTVLQETQYF | TGTGCCAGCAGCGTTGGGACTGTTCTCCAAGAGACCCAGTACTTC
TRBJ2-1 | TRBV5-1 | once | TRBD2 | CASIDLAGGAYNEQFF | TGCGCCAGCATAGATCTTGCGGGAGGGGCCTACAATGAGCAGTTCTTC
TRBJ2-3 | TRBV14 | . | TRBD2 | CASSQVLAGGADTQYF | TGTGCCAGCAGCCAAGTGCTAGCGGGGGGTGCAGATACGCAGTATTTT
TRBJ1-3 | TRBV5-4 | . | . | CASSKDSSSGNTIYF | TGTGCCAGCAGCAAGGACTCGAGCTCTGGAAACACCATATATTTT
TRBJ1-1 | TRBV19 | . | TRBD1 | CASSIQSGQGRRNTEAFF | TGTGCCAGTAGTATTCAGTCGGGACAGGGGAGGAGGAACACTGAAGCTTTCTTT
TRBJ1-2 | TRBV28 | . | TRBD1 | CASSLKQGYSSRGYTF | TGTGCCAGCAGTTTAAAACAGGGGTACTCATCTCGGGGCTACACCTTC
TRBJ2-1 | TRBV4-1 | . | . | CASSQVWRGRYNEQFF | TGCGCCAGCAGCCAAGTCTGGCGGGGGCGCTACAATGAGCAGTTCTTC
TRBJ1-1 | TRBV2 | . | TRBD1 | CASSGQGMGNTEAFF | TGTGCCAGCAGTGGACAGGGTATGGGGAACACTGAAGCTTTCTTT
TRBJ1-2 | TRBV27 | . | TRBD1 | CASSLSLGTGNGYTF | TGTGCCAGCAGTTTATCGCTTGGGACAGGGAATGGCTACACCTTC
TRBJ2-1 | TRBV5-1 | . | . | CASSLVSAGYNEQFF | TGCGCCAGCAGCTTGGTGTCCGCAGGCTACAATGAGCAGTTCTTC
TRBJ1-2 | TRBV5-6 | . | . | CASNPTGAGGSYTF | TGTGCCAGCAACCCGACCGGGGCCGGGGGAAGCTACACCTTC
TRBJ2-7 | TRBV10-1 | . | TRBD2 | CASSESLEAGGSYEQYF | TGCGCCAGCAGTGAGTCTTTGGAGGCGGGAGGATCCTACGAGCAGTACTTC
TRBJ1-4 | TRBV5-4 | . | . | CASSLGGQGNEKLFF | TGTGCCAGCAGCTTGGGAGGGCAGGGGAACGAAAAACTGTTTTTT
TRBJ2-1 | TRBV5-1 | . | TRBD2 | CASSLFVRAGLVISSYNEQFF | TGCGCCAGCAGCTTGTTCGTGCGAGCGGGGTTAGTTATCAGCTCCTACAATGAGCAGTTCTTC
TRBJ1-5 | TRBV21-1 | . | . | CASSKEGDRADRNQPQHF | TGTGCCAGCAGCAAAGAAGGGGACAGGGCGGATAGGAATCAGCCCCAGCATTTT
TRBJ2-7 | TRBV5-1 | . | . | CASSRTTSSEQYF | TGCGCCAGCAGCCGTACAACTAGCTCCGAGCAGTACTTC
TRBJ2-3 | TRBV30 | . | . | CAGNSGGGDTQYF | TGTGCCGGAAATAGCGGTGGGGGAGATACGCAGTATTTT
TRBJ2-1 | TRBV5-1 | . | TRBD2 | CASSHSGGDGHEQFF | TGCGCCAGCAGCCATAGCGGGGGAGACGGTCATGAGCAGTTCTTC
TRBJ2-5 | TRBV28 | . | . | CASSDLGSQETQYF | TGTGCCAGCAGTGATCTGGGGAGCCAAGAGACCCAGTACTTC
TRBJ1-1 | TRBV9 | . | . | CASSDGTTNTEAFF | TGTGCCAGCAGCGACGGGACTACGAACACTGAAGCTTTCTTT
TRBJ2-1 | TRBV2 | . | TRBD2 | CATLGTSGGAANEQFF | TGTGCCACCCTAGGGACTAGCGGGGGGGCGGCAAATGAGCAGTTCTTC
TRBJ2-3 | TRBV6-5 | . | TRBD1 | CASSPDRVRSDTQYF | TGTGCCAGCAGTCCGGACAGGGTCAGGTCAGATACGCAGTATTTT
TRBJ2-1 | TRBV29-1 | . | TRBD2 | CSVEEGGGGNEQFF | TGCAGCGTTGAAGAGGGCGGGGGGGGGAATGAGCAGTTCTTC
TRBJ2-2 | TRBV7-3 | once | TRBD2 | CASRGGAGVTGELFF | TGTGCCAGCAGAGGAGGAGCGGGGGTAACCGGGGAGCTGTTTTTT
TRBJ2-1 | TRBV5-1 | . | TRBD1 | CASQQGNNEQFF | TGCGCCAGCCAACAGGGGAACAATGAGCAGTTCTTC
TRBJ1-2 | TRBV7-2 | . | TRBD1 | CASSPRDSAYSYTF | TGTGCCAGCAGCCCGAGGGACAGCGCCTACAGCTACACCTTC